The rows below give T cell receptor beta chains drawn from one sample of a study of CD8+CD57+ T cells in acquired aplastic anemia. A single record per CDR3 protein comes from TCRdb applying MiXCR to the reads. The sample holds about 95,000 distinct CDR3 sequences; roughly two thirds are singletons and the top ten take around three fifths. Sequenced sample: sorted CD4+, CD8+, or CD8+CD57+ T cells (not recorded which) from PBMCs. Every receptor here comes from a human donor with aplastic anemia. Both conserved end residues are part of each CDR3. The D gene is left open where the match is weak. Clone sizes are given selectively: once, few, many, or a class where the clone is expanded.

TRBV2	-	TRBJ2-3	-	CASAKDQGYTDTQYF	TGTGCCAGCGCGAAAGACCAGGGTTACACAGATACGCAGTATTTT
TRBV7-6	-	TRBJ2-7	-	CASSLEVAAYEQYF	TGTGCCAGCAGCTTAGAGGTAGCGGCCTACGAGCAGTACTTC
TRBV9	-	TRBJ1-5	-	CASSVGGGNQPQHF	TGTGCCAGCAGCGTGGGTGGTGGCAATCAGCCCCAGCATTTT
TRBV13	TRBD2	TRBJ2-1	many	CASSFRLASVEQFF	TGTGCCAGCAGCTTCAGACTAGCTTCCGTTGAGCAGTTCTTC
TRBV14	TRBD2	TRBJ2-5	once	CASSPTTSQVRETQYF	TGTGCCAGCAGCCCAACGACTAGCCAAGTCCGGGAGACCCAGTACTTC
TRBV7-6	-	TRBJ2-3	-	CASSVNGVTDTQYF	TGTGCCAGCAGCGTTAACGGGGTCACAGATACGCAGTATTTT
TRBV29-1	-	TRBJ2-3	-	CSVGDGRDTQYF	TGCAGCGTTGGGGATGGACGGGATACGCAGTATTTT
TRBV5-4	TRBD1	TRBJ1-1	-	CASSSDRKQAFF	TGTGCCAGCAGCTCGGACAGGAAGCAAGCTTTCTTT
TRBV20-1	TRBD2	TRBJ2-7	-	CSARVAGGFGEQYF	TGCAGTGCTAGAGTAGCGGGAGGGTTTGGGGAGCAGTACTTC
TRBV24-1	-	TRBJ2-1	-	CATSDMDGRNDNEQFF	TGTGCCACCAGTGATATGGACGGGAGAAATGACAATGAGCAGTTCTTC
TRBV7-8	TRBD2	TRBJ2-1	many	CASSWTASGPYNEQFF	TGTGCCAGCAGCTGGACAGCTAGCGGGCCATACAATGAGCAGTTCTTC
TRBV5-1	-	TRBJ1-3	many	CASSLGVNSGNTIYF	TGCGCCAGCAGCTTGGGGGTGAACTCTGGAAACACCATATATTTT
TRBV7-8	-	TRBJ1-1	-	CARSIYLCSVRGTEAFF	-
TRBV7-3	TRBD2	TRBJ2-3	-	CASSPTGGSGGAGVDTQYF	TGTGCCAGCAGCCCGACCGGGGGAAGCGGGGGGGCCGGGGTAGATACGCAGTATTTT